The 32 T cell receptor beta chains in this list originate from one sample, sequenced in a study of blood T cell repertoires in COVID-19. Only in-frame clones appear in the TCRdb table, and some are missing; sequencing was by immunoSEQ multiplex PCR. The sample shows approximately 70,000 clones, 82% of them seen only once. The sequenced sample was peripheral blood. The receptors here all came from a human donor in a cohort sampled during active COVID-19.

This clone was seen more than once but under ten times. V is TRBV5-1 and J is TRBJ2-7; 7 nucleotides match TRBD1. With V trimmed by 2 bases and J by 1 base, 9 bases remained unmatched. CDR1 and CDR2 (germline): SGHRS, YFSETQ. The CDR3 runs to 16 residues. The CDR3 is CASSFMPGQTSYEQYF. The CDR3, as DNA: TGCGCCAGCAGCTTCATGCCGGGACAGACTTCCTACGAGCAGTACTTC.

This sequence joins TRBV6-7 and TRBJ1-2; D unclear. TRBV6-7 belongs to the ORF category, with a function that is uncertain. This CDR3 has 15 residues. The germline V and J ends were trimmed by 0 bases and 1 base, with 9 bases remaining between them. The CDR3: CASSYSRQHNYGYTF. CDR3 sequence (DNA): TGTGCCAGCAGTTACTCGAGGCAGCATAACTATGGCTACACCTTC.

A single count supports this clone. The CDR3 reads CASSDDRGLDTQYF. The CDR3 bases are TGTGCCAGCAGTGATGACAGGGGGCTTGATACGCAGTATTTT. The chain links TRBV2 to TRBJ2-3; 10 positions match TRBD1. The CDR3 totals 14 residues. Germline assignment: CDR1 SNHLY and CDR2 FYNNEI. Unmatched junction bases numbered 3, after V lost 3 bases and J lost 6 bases.

The J gene is TRBJ2-7, the V gene TRBV27; D might be TRBD1 (6 bases). The germline gives CDR1 MNHEY, CDR2 SMNVEV (reference sequence). The V gene lost 5 bases and the J gene lost 6 bases, with 14 bases spanning the gap. The CDR3 is made up of 13 amino acids. The CDR3 is CASSASQGGEQYF. CDR3 DNA sequence: TGTGCCAGCAGTGCAAGCCAAGGGGGCGAGCAGTACTTC.

The gene calls are TRBV5-1 and TRBJ2-5, with TRBD1 as a possible D gene (5 bases). Germline V gene sequence: CDR1 SGHRS, CDR2 YFSETQ. Trimming pared 4 bases from V and 4 bases from J, leaving 11 bases between. CDR3 length: 13 residues. The CDR3 region is CASSLDSGETQYF. In DNA form, the CDR3 reads TGCGCCAGCAGCCTTGACAGTGGAGAGACCCAGTACTTC.

This clone occurred once. This sequence joins TRBV6-5 and TRBJ1-4; no clear D. The CDR3 is 13 amino acids. V was pared by 4 bases and J by 3 bases, with 6 bases between. CDR1 MNHEY and CDR2 SVGAGI come from the germline V gene. The CDR3 reads CASSLEPNEKLFF. The CDR3 coding sequence is TGTGCCAGCAGTTTGGAGCCTAATGAAAAACTGTTTTTT.

This chain joins TRBV7-2 and TRBJ2-7, with D possibly matching TRBD2 (5 bases). Germline values: CDR1 SGHTA, CDR2 FQGNSA. V shed 1 base and J shed 5 bases, with 12 bases lying between them. CDR3 size: 14 residues. CDR3 residues: CASSLDRGINEQYF. CDR3 coding DNA: TGTGCCAGCAGCTTAGACCGGGGAATCAACGAGCAGTACTTC.

The rearrangement uses TRBV7-9 and TRBJ2-7; perhaps TRBD2 as D (7 bases). Germline V gene data show CDR1 as SEHNR and CDR2 as FQNEAQ (reference sequence). V was pared by 1 base and J by 5 bases, with 15 bases between. The CDR3 is made up of 15 amino acids. CDR3 in DNA: TGTGCCAGCAGCTTAGGGGGGGGCAGGTCCCACGAGCAGTACTTC. It is translated as CASSLGGGRSHEQYF. The full variable domain, with the rest looked up from reference TRBV7-9 and TRBJ2-7, is DTGVSQNPRHKITKRGQNVTFRCDPISEHNRLYWYRQTLGQGPEFLTYFQNEAQLEKSRLLSDRFSAERPKGSFSTLEIQRTEQGDSAMYLCASSLGGGRSHEQYFGPGTRLTVT.

This chain joins TRBV2 and TRBJ1-4; a possible D gene is TRBD1 (5 bases). Trimming cost V 8 bases and J 8 bases, with 12 bases left between them. CDR1 is SNHLY and CDR2 is FYNNEI in the germline V gene. The CDR3 is 12 amino acids. DNA of the CDR3: TGTGCCAGCGGGGGGACTAGAGAAAAACTGTTTTTT. Protein product: CASGGTREKLFF.

The V gene is TRBV5-1, the J gene TRBJ2-7; weak D call: TRBD2 (5 bases). Trimming left V 3 bases short and J 3 bases short, with 10 bases between. The CDR3 sequence is 13 residues long. Germline CDR1 SGHRS, CDR2 YFSETQ. CDR3 protein: CASSWEWDYEQYF. CDR3 bases: TGCGCCAGCAGCTGGGAGTGGGACTACGAGCAGTACTTC.

V gene TRBV19 combines with J gene TRBJ1-6, with D maybe TRBD1 (6 bases). The CDR3 totals 15 residues. Germline assignment: CDR1 LNHDA and CDR2 SQIVND (reference sequence). The V and J ends lost 5 bases and 8 bases respectively, with 16 bases between them. CDR3 nucleotides: TGTGCCAGTAGTCCACAGGGACCCGTTGATTCACCCCTCCACTTT. It yields the protein CASSPQGPVDSPLHF.

This clone has a handful of counts. This sequence joins TRBV7-8 and TRBJ1-6; 7 positions match TRBD1. The CDR3 is 15 residues long. The V and J ends lost 5 bases and 9 bases, in that order; junction bases with no gene match: 10. CDR1 and CDR2 from the germline V gene are SGHVS and FQNEAQ. CDR3 nucleotide sequence: TGTGCCAGCAGCCCATCGGGCCAGGGGGGTTCACCCCTCCACTTT. It is translated as CASSPSGQGGSPLHF.

The chain links TRBV5-6 to TRBJ2-7; D perhaps matches TRBD1 (6 bases). This CDR3 contains 15 residues. Germline loops: CDR1 SGHDT, CDR2 YYEEEE. V dropped 4 bases and J dropped 7 bases, with 21 bases sitting between them. DNA for the CDR3: TGTGCCAGCAGCCCGTTGGACAGCCGCAGGGGTGAGCAGTACTTC. Translating gives CASSPLDSRRGEQYF.

The rearrangement joins TRBV7-9 to TRBJ1-4, with D possibly TRBD1 on 5 matching bases. The V and J ends lost 5 bases and 4 bases respectively, with 14 bases between them. The CDR3 runs to 15 residues. The germline V gene has CDR1 SEHNR and CDR2 FQNEAQ (reference sequence). The CDR3 region is CASSPTGLGNEKLFF. In DNA, the CDR3 is TGTGCCAGCAGCCCAACGGGACTGGGTAATGAAAAACTGTTTTTT.

The chain is built from TRBV5-4 and TRBJ1-6, with 7 nucleotides matching TRBD1. V was pared by 4 bases and J by 7 bases, with 5 bases of the junction left unmatched. This CDR3 has 14 amino acids. Germline lookup yields CDR1 SGHNT and CDR2 YYREEE (reference sequence). Written as DNA, the CDR3 is TGTGCCAGCAGCCTCGACAGGGCGAATTCACCCCTCCACTTT. Amino acids: CASSLDRANSPLHF.

The chain combines TRBV7-2 with TRBJ1-1; 8 nucleotides match TRBD1. There are 14 residues in the CDR3. V gave up 1 base and J gave up 8 bases; unmatched junction bases: 6. Per the germline V gene, CDR1 is SGHTA and CDR2 is FQGNSA. The CDR3 protein is CASSLGQGHWEAFF. In nucleotides, the CDR3 is TGTGCCAGCAGCTTAGGACAGGGGCACTGGGAAGCTTTCTTT.

The genes are TRBV3-1 (or the pseudogene TRBV3-2) and TRBJ2-6; tentatively, D is TRBD2 (5 bases). Germline V lookup: CDR1 LGHDT, CDR2 YNNKEL (reference sequence). This CDR3 region has 17 residues. Trimming shortened V by 4 bases and J by 0 bases, and 13 bases separated the two germline ends. The CDR3 spells CASSPSTGFSGANVLTF. CDR3 in DNA: TGTGCCAGCAGCCCATCCACGGGATTCTCTGGGGCCAACGTCCTGACTTTC.

This sequence joins TRBV2 and TRBJ2-7; 14 positions agree with TRBD2. V lost 2 bases to trimming and J lost 10 bases; unmatched junction nucleotides: 10. Germline V CDR1 and CDR2: SNHLY, FYNNEI. The CDR3 has 16 amino acids. This CDR3 reads CASSETSGLAGGNQYF. As DNA, the CDR3 is TGTGCCAGCAGTGAAACATCAGGACTAGCGGGGGGCAATCAGTACTTC.

This clone was seen only a few times. DNA of the CDR3: TGTGCCAGCAGTGATCAGGGGCACTATGGCTACACCTTC. This encodes CASSDQGHYGYTF. V usage is TRBV6-1 and J usage is TRBJ1-2; perhaps TRBD1 as D (6 bases). V shed 3 bases and J shed 3 bases, with 8 bases lying between them. Germline V gene data show CDR1 as MNHNS and CDR2 as SASEGT. The CDR3 spans 13 residues.

The chain carries TRBV6-2 or TRBV6-3 and TRBJ2-7; 11 bases match TRBD1. J gave up 5 bases and V 6 bases, and 9 bases lay outside the gene matches. The CDR3 length is 15 residues. The V gene's germline CDR1 is MNHEY and CDR2 SVGEGT. CDR3 sequence (DNA): TGTGCCAGCAGCCCATCGGGACAGGGGGGCCACGAGCAGTACTTC. This codes for CASSPSGQGGHEQYF.

The V and J genes are TRBV12-3 or TRBV12-4 and TRBJ2-7, with D unclear. The V gene lost 5 bases and the J gene lost 3 bases, with 8 bases spanning the gap. The CDR3 covers 12 residues. CDR3 sequence reads: CASSATGYEQYF. CDR3 nucleotide sequence: TGTGCCAGCAGTGCCACGGGCTACGAGCAGTACTTC.

Note on this clone: In the same sample, other DNA sequences code for this CDR3. The gene calls are TRBV7-2 and TRBJ2-7; 8 nucleotides match TRBD1. V trimming: 4 bases; J trimming: 6 bases; junction bases outside the gene matches: 5. The germline V gene has CDR1 SGHTA and CDR2 FQGNSA. CDR3 length: 13 residues. The CDR3 nucleotides are TGTGCCAGCAGCTCAGGACAGGGAATCGAGCAGTACTTC. This codes for CASSSGQGIEQYF.

The V call is TRBV7-8, the J call TRBJ2-7; 9 bases line up with TRBD2. Germline CDR1 is SGHVS and CDR2 is FQNEAQ. The V gene end was trimmed by 0 bases and the J gene end by 12 bases; junction bases not matched to a gene: 15. The CDR3 is 16 residues long. The CDR3 bases are TGTGCCAGCAGCTTAGCGCCCCTCGGAAGCGGGGGGTCGGGGTACTTC. This encodes CASSLAPLGSGGSGYF.

The gene calls are TRBV14 and TRBJ1-1; 10 nucleotides align to TRBD1. Germline values: CDR1 SGHDN, CDR2 FVKESK. The trim removed 4 bases at V and 13 bases at J, leaving 3 bases unmatched. This CDR3 is 11 amino acids long. In DNA, the CDR3 is TGTGCCAGCAGCCTCGGGACAGGGGTTTTCTTT. This sequence encodes CASSLGTGVFF.

This chain connects TRBV7-2 to TRBJ2-1, with 8 bases fitting TRBD2. The CDR3 totals 13 residues. The V segment lost 5 bases and the J segment 9 bases; nucleotides outside the gene matches: 6. CDR1 is SGHTA, CDR2 FQGNSA, per germline. The CDR3 DNA reads TGTGCCAGCAGCCCGACTAGCGTGGGTGAGCAGTTCTTC. This gives the protein CASSPTSVGEQFF.

The rearrangement joins TRBV18 to TRBJ2-7, with 9 nucleotides matching TRBD2. The CDR3 spans 15 residues. V lost 3 bases, J lost 2 bases, and 5 bases stayed unmatched. Germline V gives CDR1 KGHSH, CDR2 LQKENI. The CDR3 sequence: CASSPAGGGAYEQYF. DNA of the CDR3: TGTGCCAGCTCACCGGCAGGCGGGGGGGCCTACGAGCAGTACTTC.

The chain couples TRBV7-2 to TRBJ1-5; 7 bases agree with TRBD1. V trimming: 1 base; J trimming: 4 bases; junction bases outside the gene matches: 4. Germline values: CDR1 SGHTA, CDR2 FQGNSA. The CDR3 extends over 15 amino acids. The CDR3 reads CASSLVGTENQPQHF. The CDR3 region has the DNA TGTGCCAGCAGCTTAGTAGGGACAGAGAATCAGCCCCAGCATTTT.

This clone occurred once. The rearrangement joins TRBV5-1 to TRBJ1-1; D possibly corresponds to TRBD1 (6 bases). This CDR3 comprises 14 residues. V lost 6 bases and J 2 bases, leaving 14 bases between the germline ends. Germline CDR1 is SGHRS and CDR2 is YFSETQ. As DNA, the CDR3 is TGCGCCAGCACCTCGGACAGATCTAACACTGAAGCTTTCTTT. It yields the protein CASTSDRSNTEAFF.

The chain is built from TRBV5-4 and TRBJ2-5; the D gene is possibly TRBD2 (5 bases). The V gene's germline CDR1 is SGHNT and CDR2 YYREEE (reference sequence). Trimming stripped 0 bases from V and 2 bases from J, with 14 bases between. The CDR3 has 16 residues. CDR3 bases: TGTGCCAGCAGCTTGGGGGTAGCGACGAGTCAAGAGACCCAGTACTTC. This codes for CASSLGVATSQETQYF.

This rearrangement joins TRBV12-5 to TRBJ2-5; TRBD2 agrees at 8 bases. The V segment lost 3 bases and the J segment 3 bases; nucleotides outside the gene matches: 6. This CDR3 has 15 amino acids. Looked up from germline, CDR1 is LGHNT and CDR2 is FRNRAP. The CDR3 loop reads CASGLRRGGKETQYF. For the CDR3, the DNA is TGTGCTAGTGGTTTAAGACGGGGGGGAAAAGAGACCCAGTACTTC.

The genes are TRBV29-1 and TRBJ2-3, with D tentatively TRBD1 (5 bases). This CDR3 comprises 13 residues. The germline V gene encodes CDR1 SQVTM and CDR2 ANQGSEA. The ends were cut back, 5 bases at V and 4 bases at J, with 13 bases in the middle. DNA of the CDR3: TGCAGCGTTTCAGGGTTGTATCCAGATACGCAGTATTTT. Translation gives CSVSGLYPDTQYF.

The chain links TRBV7-9 to TRBJ2-7, with no clear D. CDR1 SEHNR and CDR2 FQNEAQ come from the germline V gene (reference sequence). Trimming removed 1 base at V and 1 base at J, with 2 bases between. The CDR3 loop spans 12 amino acids. CDR3 sequence: CASSLVSYEQYF. The DNA for the CDR3 is TGTGCCAGCAGCTTAGTATCCTACGAGCAGTACTTC. The complete variable domain, with remaining parts taken from reference TRBV7-9 and TRBJ2-7, reads DTGVSQNPRHKITKRGQNVTFRCDPISEHNRLYWYRQTLGQGPEFLTYFQNEAQLEKSRLLSDRFSAERPKGSFSTLEIQRTEQGDSAMYLCASSLVSYEQYFGPGTRLTVT.